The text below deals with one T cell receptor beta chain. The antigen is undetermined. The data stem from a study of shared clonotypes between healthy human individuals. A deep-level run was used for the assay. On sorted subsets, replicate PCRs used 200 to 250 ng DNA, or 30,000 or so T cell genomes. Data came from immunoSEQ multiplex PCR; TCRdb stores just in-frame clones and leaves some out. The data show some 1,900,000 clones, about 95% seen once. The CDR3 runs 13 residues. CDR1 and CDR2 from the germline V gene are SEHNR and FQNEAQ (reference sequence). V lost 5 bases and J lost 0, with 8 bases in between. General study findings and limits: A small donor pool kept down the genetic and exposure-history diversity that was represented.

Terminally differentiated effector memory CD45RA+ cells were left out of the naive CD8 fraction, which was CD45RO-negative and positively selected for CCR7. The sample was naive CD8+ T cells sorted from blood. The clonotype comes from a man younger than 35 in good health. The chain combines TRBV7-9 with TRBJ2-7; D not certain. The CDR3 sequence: CASSRVSSYEQYF. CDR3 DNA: TGTGCCAGCAGCAGGGTCAGCTCCTACGAGCAGTACTTC.